A single sample is the source of the 21 T cell receptor beta chains below, sequenced in a study of graft-versus-host responses after intestinal transplantation. Which antigens these TCRs recognize remains unknown. The protocol was immunoSEQ multiplex PCR, while the TCRdb copy is restricted to in-frame clones and leaves out a portion. The sample holds about 93,000 clones; 90% to 95% are singletons and the top ten take about 0.5%. The input for sequencing was unstimulated CD8+ T cells sorted from spleen or lymph node cells, taken before intestinal transplant. These receptors came from a human donor who received an intestinal transplant.

The rearrangement links TRBV4-3 to TRBJ2-3; 7 positions match TRBD2. The CDR3 runs to 14 residues. V lost 4 bases and J lost 4; bases outside the gene matches: 5. Germline CDR1 is LGHNA and CDR2 is YSLEER. DNA for the CDR3: TGCGCCAGCAGCCCGGGACTATCGGCAGATACGCAGTATTTT. Its protein product is CASSPGLSADTQYF.

The rearrangement joins TRBV19 to TRBJ2-3, with 7 nucleotides matching TRBD2. Germline V gene sequence: CDR1 LNHDA, CDR2 SQIVND (reference sequence). The trim removed 3 bases at V and 4 bases at J, leaving 10 bases unmatched. The CDR3 length is 16 residues. CDR3 sequence: CASSMIPGGGADTQYF. The CDR3 DNA is TGTGCCAGTAGTATGATCCCCGGCGGGGGTGCAGATACGCAGTATTTT.

The genes are TRBV7-8 and TRBJ2-7; TRBD2 matches at 13 bases. The J segment lost 5 bases and the V segment lost 4 bases, leaving 2 bases of the junction unmatched. Germline V gene lookup returns CDR1 SGHVS and CDR2 FQNEAQ. The CDR3 extends over 14 amino acids. The CDR3 loop reads CASSSGLAGDEQYF. The DNA of the CDR3 is TGTGCCAGCAGCTCTGGACTAGCGGGAGACGAGCAGTACTTC.

The J gene is TRBJ2-7, the V gene TRBV7-9, with no clear D. This CDR3 is 13 amino acids long. Germline CDR1 and CDR2: SEHNR and FQNEAQ (reference sequence). V gave up 5 bases and J gave up 7 bases, with 15 bases separating them. The CDR3 sequence: CASSQASLSEQYF. The CDR3 nucleotides are TGTGCCAGCAGCCAGGCGAGTTTGAGTGAGCAGTACTTC.

V gene TRBV2 combines with J gene TRBJ2-7, with 15 bases fitting TRBD2. V lost 8 bases to trimming and J lost 3 bases; unmatched junction nucleotides: 8. Germline lookup yields CDR1 SNHLY and CDR2 FYNNEI. The length of the CDR3 is 16 residues. The CDR3 spells CASGAGTSGRYYEQYF. CDR3 bases: TGTGCCAGCGGAGCCGGGACTAGCGGGAGGTACTACGAGCAGTACTTC.

The J gene is TRBJ1-5, the V gene TRBV5-1; D call uncertain. Germline assignment: CDR1 SGHRS and CDR2 YFSETQ. This CDR3 has 14 amino acids. V was pared by 0 bases and J by 4 bases, with 8 bases between. CDR3: CASSLEAGNQPQHF. DNA for the CDR3: TGCGCCAGCAGCTTGGAAGCAGGAAATCAGCCCCAGCATTTT.

This chain joins TRBV28 and TRBJ1-3; 8 bases map to TRBD1. V gave up 4 bases and J gave up 8 bases; unmatched junction bases: 16. The germline CDR1 and CDR2 sequences are MDHEN and SYDVKM. The CDR3 runs 17 residues. The CDR3 protein is CASSSPIYRTGMDTIYF. The CDR3 DNA sequence: TGTGCCAGCAGTTCGCCCATCTATCGGACAGGGATGGACACCATATATTTT.

This clone has only one observation. The chain uses TRBV11-2 and TRBJ2-1; D is unresolved. Trimming stripped 4 bases from V and 8 bases from J, with 9 bases between. This CDR3 is 12 amino acids long. CDR1 is SGHAT and CDR2 is FQNNGV in the germline V gene. CDR3 loop: CASSSGAYEQFF. The CDR3 DNA sequence: TGTGCCAGCAGCTCCGGAGCCTATGAGCAGTTCTTC.

This chain connects TRBV21-1 to TRBJ2-1; the table assigns TRBD1, which was not confirmed against the DNA. TRBV21-1 represents a pseudogene. This CDR3 has 16 residues. Here the CDR3 reads CASRHGLKGLHNEQFF. The CDR3 bases are TGTGCCAGCAGGCATGGGCTGAAGGGGCTCCACAATGAGCAGTTCTTC.

V and J are TRBV5-6 and TRBJ2-7; 7 nucleotides match TRBD2. V trimming: 0 bases; J trimming: 2 bases; junction bases outside the gene matches: 5. Germline loops: CDR1 SGHDT, CDR2 YYEEEE. The CDR3 runs to 15 residues. The CDR3 coding sequence is TGTGCCAGCAGCTTGGGTACTAGCGTGACCTACGAGCAGTACTTC. It yields the protein CASSLGTSVTYEQYF.

This chain joins TRBV7-9 and TRBJ2-7, with TRBD2 identical over 12 bases. The CDR3 contains 14 residues. The junction had 7 bases not matched to a gene; V was cut back by 6 bases and J by 7 bases. CDR1 and CDR2 (germline): SEHNR, FQNEAQ (reference sequence). CDR3 DNA sequence: TGTGCCAGCAGTTCCGGGACTAGCGGGCGGGAGCAGTACTTC. This sequence encodes CASSSGTSGREQYF.

This clone was detected only once. The CDR3 nucleotides are TGTGCCAGCAGTCTCGGGGGACCATATCAGCCCCAGCATTTT. Its translation is CASSLGGPYQPQHF. V and J are TRBV6-6 and TRBJ1-5; weak D call: TRBD1 (5 bases). Trimming took off 5 bases at V and 5 bases at J, with 13 bases between the two ends. Germline V gene lookup returns CDR1 MNHNY and CDR2 SVGAGI (reference sequence). The CDR3 contains 14 residues.

The gene calls are TRBV7-8 and TRBJ1-2; possible D gene TRBD1, 5 bases. The CDR3 runs to 14 residues. Between the trimmed V and J ends, which lost 2 bases and 3 bases, there was a span of 10 bases. Germline values: CDR1 SGHVS, CDR2 FQNEAQ. The CDR3 region has the DNA TGTGCCAGCAGCTTAACCCGGGACTACTATGGCTACACCTTC. Amino acids: CASSLTRDYYGYTF.

This clone was found once. The chain joins TRBV6-5 to TRBJ1-3; D may be TRBD1 (5 bases). The V gene's germline CDR1 is MNHEY and CDR2 SVGAGI. The CDR3 spans 14 residues. Trimming pared 3 bases from V and 2 bases from J, leaving 8 bases between. The CDR3 coding sequence is TGTGCCAGCAGTTATGGACAACCTGGAAACACCATATATTTT. It specifies CASSYGQPGNTIYF.

The V call is TRBV7-8, the J call TRBJ2-5; D remains unclear. The germline gives CDR1 SGHVS, CDR2 FQNEAQ. The CDR3 is made up of 13 amino acids. The ends were cut back, 5 bases at V and 5 bases at J, with 12 bases in the middle. The CDR3 bases are TGTGCCAGCAGCCAAGTCCCGAGGGAGACCCAGTACTTC. Translation: CASSQVPRETQYF.

The chain combines TRBV2 with TRBJ2-3; D may be TRBD2 (6 bases). Germline CDR1 and CDR2: SNHLY and FYNNEI. The V end lost 4 bases, the J end lost 2 bases, and 10 bases lay between the germline ends. The CDR3 has 14 residues. CDR3 in DNA: TGTGCCAGCAGTGGTGGGGGGTACACAGATACGCAGTATTTT. Translation: CASSGGGYTDTQYF.

J is TRBJ2-1 and V is TRBV9, with 10 positions matching TRBD2. This CDR3 region has 20 residues. Germline V gene data show CDR1 as SGDLS and CDR2 as YYNGEE. Losses at the gene ends were 4 bases for V and 0 bases for J; bases not matched to a gene: 16. CDR3 bases: TGTGCCAGCAGCCCTCAATGGGGAGGGGGACTAGCGAGCTCCTACAATGAGCAGTTCTTC. Translating gives CASSPQWGGGLASSYNEQFF. Together with reference TRBV9 and TRBJ2-1, the CDR3 gives the full variable domain: DSGVTQTPKHLITATGQRVTLRCSPRSGDLSVYWYQQSLDQGLQFLIQYYNGEERAKGNILERFSAQQFPDLHSELNLSSLELGDSALYFCASSPQWGGGLASSYNEQFFGPGTRLTVL.

The rearrangement links TRBV9 to TRBJ2-5; TRBD2 might be the D (6 bases). The J call may not be correct, given that the DNA end is closer to TRBJ2-7. Germline loops: CDR1 SGDLS, CDR2 YYNGEE. CDR3 length equals 15 residues. The DNA of the CDR3 is TGTGCCAGCAGCCCCGGGGGTAGATCTTCCTACGAGCAGTACTTC. Protein: CASSPGGRSSYEQYF.

This clone was recorded only once. The chain couples TRBV2 to TRBJ1-6; 9 bases match TRBD1. The CDR3 is 14 residues long. Germline loops: CDR1 SNHLY, CDR2 FYNNEI. The V gene end was trimmed by 4 bases and the J gene end by 7 bases; junction bases not matched to a gene: 2. CDR3 loop: CASSAGQGNSPLHF. DNA for the CDR3: TGTGCCAGCAGTGCGGGACAGGGAAATTCACCCCTCCACTTT.

This rearrangement joins TRBV7-9 to TRBJ2-1; 10 positions agree with TRBD1. CDR3 size: 16 residues. Trimming at V came to 2 bases and at J to 8 bases, leaving 9 bases not matched to a gene. The germline V gene has CDR1 SEHNR and CDR2 FQNEAQ (reference sequence). The DNA for the CDR3 is TGTGCCAGCAGCTTATCAGGGACAGGGGATATGGATGAGCAGTTCTTC. Translated: CASSLSGTGDMDEQFF.

The V call is TRBV7-3, the J call TRBJ2-7; a weak D match, TRBD2 (7 bases). The germline gives CDR1 SGHTA, CDR2 FQGTGA. This CDR3 has 14 residues. Trimming shortened V by 3 bases and J by 5 bases, and 14 bases separated the two germline ends. CDR3: CASSLTGGRDEQYF. The CDR3 coding sequence is TGTGCCAGCAGCTTGACCGGGGGGCGGGACGAGCAGTACTTC.